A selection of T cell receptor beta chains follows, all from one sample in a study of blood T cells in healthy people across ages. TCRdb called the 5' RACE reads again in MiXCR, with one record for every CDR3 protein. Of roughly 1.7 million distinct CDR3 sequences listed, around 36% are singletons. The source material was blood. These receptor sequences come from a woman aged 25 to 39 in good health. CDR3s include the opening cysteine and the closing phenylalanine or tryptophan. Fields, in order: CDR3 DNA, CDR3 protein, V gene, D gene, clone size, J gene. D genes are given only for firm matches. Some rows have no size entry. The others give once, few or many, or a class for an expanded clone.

cdr3_nt: TGTGCCAGCAGTGAAAGTGACACCAGCTACGATGAGCAGTTCTTC
cdr3_aa: CASSESDTSYDEQFF
v_call: TRBV6-1
d_call: .
clone_size: .
j_call: TRBJ2-1

cdr3_nt: TGTGCCAGCAGCTTAGAACTAGCGGGAGGGGGAGATACGCAGTATTTT
cdr3_aa: CASSLELAGGGDTQYF
v_call: TRBV7-8
d_call: TRBD2
clone_size: few
j_call: TRBJ2-3

cdr3_nt: TGTGCCAGCAGCCCCGGGGGGGCGAGCAATCAGCCCCAGCATTTT
cdr3_aa: CASSPGGASNQPQHF
v_call: TRBV18
d_call: .
clone_size: many
j_call: TRBJ1-5

cdr3_nt: TGTGCCAGCAGCCATACCTCCGGCGACTATGGCTACACCTTC
cdr3_aa: CASSHTSGDYGYTF
v_call: TRBV14
d_call: .
clone_size: .
j_call: TRBJ1-2

cdr3_nt: TGTGCCACCAGTGACTCGTCAATTATCGACACAGATACGCAGTATTTT
cdr3_aa: CATSDSSIIDTDTQYF
v_call: TRBV24-1
d_call: .
clone_size: few
j_call: TRBJ2-3

cdr3_nt: TGCAGTGCTAGAGTAGCGGGGGGCCGCGTAGAGACCCAGTACTTC
cdr3_aa: CSARVAGGRVETQYF
v_call: TRBV20-1
d_call: TRBD2
clone_size: few
j_call: TRBJ2-5

cdr3_nt: TGCGCCAGCAGCCTAGTCGGACAGGGGTCCCACGAGCAGTACTTC
cdr3_aa: CASSLVGQGSHEQYF
v_call: TRBV4-1
d_call: TRBD1
clone_size: few
j_call: TRBJ2-7

cdr3_nt: TGTGCCAGCAGCTCTGGACAGGAGTTATATGGCTACACCTTC
cdr3_aa: CASSSGQELYGYTF
v_call: TRBV5-6
d_call: TRBD1
clone_size: few
j_call: TRBJ1-2

cdr3_nt: TGTGCCAGCAGTGTAAGACAGGCGGCCTACGAGCAGTACTTC
cdr3_aa: CASSVRQAAYEQYF
v_call: TRBV25-1
d_call: .
clone_size: .
j_call: TRBJ2-7

cdr3_nt: TGTGCCAGCAGCTTGTCTTACAGGCAGGGCGCTAACTATGGCGACACCTTC
cdr3_aa: CASSLSYRQGANYGDTF
v_call: TRBV5-5
d_call: .
clone_size: .
j_call: TRBJ1-2

cdr3_nt: TGTGCCAGCAGAGTAGGCGGGAACGCAGATACGCAGTATTTT
cdr3_aa: CASRVGGNADTQYF
v_call: TRBV28
d_call: .
clone_size: .
j_call: TRBJ2-3

cdr3_nt: TGTGCCAGCAGTTCCAGGGCCCCCGGGGAGCTGTTTTTT
cdr3_aa: CASSSRAPGELFF
v_call: TRBV27
d_call: .
clone_size: .
j_call: TRBJ2-2

cdr3_nt: TGTGCCAGTCTCGTGGGCGGCTTGTCCTACGAGCAGTACTTC
cdr3_aa: CASLVGGLSYEQYF
v_call: TRBV6-5
d_call: .
clone_size: few
j_call: TRBJ2-7

cdr3_nt: TGTGCCAGCAGCCCGGCGACAGGATGGAACACTGAAGCTTTCTTT
cdr3_aa: CASSPATGWNTEAFF
v_call: TRBV12-3/TRBV12-4
d_call: .
clone_size: few
j_call: TRBJ1-1

cdr3_nt: TGTGCCAGCAGCCCGGGTTCGGGCAGGGGGCGCTGGGAGACCCAGTACTTC
cdr3_aa: CASSPGSGRGRWETQYF
v_call: TRBV3-1
d_call: TRBD1
clone_size: .
j_call: TRBJ2-5

cdr3_nt: TGCAGTTCGTCGACTAGCGGTTCTTACGAGCAGTACTTC
cdr3_aa: CSSSTSGSYEQYF
v_call: TRBV20-1
d_call: TRBD2
clone_size: few
j_call: TRBJ2-7

cdr3_nt: TGCAGTGCCCACCCCGGAGCGGGGCACTACGAGCAGTACTTC
cdr3_aa: CSAHPGAGHYEQYF
v_call: TRBV20-1
d_call: TRBD2
clone_size: .
j_call: TRBJ2-7

cdr3_nt: TGTGCCACCAGGGGAGACAGGGGGGTTTTCAATGAGCAGTTCTTC
cdr3_aa: CATRGDRGVFNEQFF
v_call: TRBV6-6
d_call: TRBD1
clone_size: few
j_call: TRBJ2-1

cdr3_nt: TGCGCCAGCAGCCAGACGTCCACTAGCGGGATCTCCCGACTCACAGATACGCAGTATTTT
cdr3_aa: CASSQTSTSGISRLTDTQYF
v_call: TRBV4-1
d_call: TRBD2
clone_size: .
j_call: TRBJ2-3

cdr3_nt: TGTGCCAGCAGCTCCCGACGGGGCGTCCGCGCAGATACGCAGTATTTT
cdr3_aa: CASSSRRGVRADTQYF
v_call: TRBV9
d_call: .
clone_size: few
j_call: TRBJ2-3

cdr3_nt: TGCGCCAGCAGCCAAGCGGCTAGCGGGGGCGGTGAGCAGTACTTC
cdr3_aa: CASSQAASGGGEQYF
v_call: TRBV4-1
d_call: TRBD2
clone_size: .
j_call: TRBJ2-5

cdr3_nt: TGTGCCAGCAGTCCCCGCGAGGGACTACCTAACTACGAGCAGTACTTC
cdr3_aa: CASSPREGLPNYEQYF
v_call: TRBV28
d_call: TRBD2
clone_size: few
j_call: TRBJ2-7

cdr3_nt: TGCGCCAGCAGCAGAAGCTGGACTACCAACACCGGGGAGCTGTTTTTT
cdr3_aa: CASSRSWTTNTGELFF
v_call: TRBV5-1
d_call: .
clone_size: .
j_call: TRBJ2-2

cdr3_nt: TGTGCCAGCAGCCCGGTTGAAGCCTACGAGCAGTACTTC
cdr3_aa: CASSPVEAYEQYF
v_call: TRBV5-6
d_call: .
clone_size: few
j_call: TRBJ2-7

cdr3_nt: TGTGCCAGCAATCCGTTCCGAGGAAGCACAGATACGCAGTATTTT
cdr3_aa: CASNPFRGSTDTQYF
v_call: TRBV12-3/TRBV12-4
d_call: .
clone_size: once
j_call: TRBJ2-3

cdr3_nt: TGCGCCAGCAGTCAAGGGACTAGCGGGAGTTACGGGCTGAATGAGCAGTTCTTC
cdr3_aa: CASSQGTSGSYGLNEQFF
v_call: TRBV5-1
d_call: TRBD2
clone_size: .
j_call: TRBJ2-1

cdr3_nt: TGTGCCAGCAGTATCTACAGGGATGAGCAGTTCTTC
cdr3_aa: CASSIYRDEQFF
v_call: TRBV25-1
d_call: .
clone_size: .
j_call: TRBJ2-1

cdr3_nt: TGCAGTGCGGTGGACAGGGTGTCTCGGGGCGAGCAGTTCTTC
cdr3_aa: CSAVDRVSRGEQFF
v_call: TRBV20-1
d_call: TRBD1
clone_size: few
j_call: TRBJ2-1

cdr3_nt: TGTGCCAGCAGTGTGCAGTACAATGAGCAGTTCTTC
cdr3_aa: CASSVQYNEQFF
v_call: TRBV12-3/TRBV12-4
d_call: .
clone_size: many
j_call: TRBJ2-1

cdr3_nt: TGTGCCAGCAGTTTAGGGCCTCGCGGAGACACAGATACGCAGTATTTT
cdr3_aa: CASSLGPRGDTDTQYF
v_call: TRBV12-3/TRBV12-4
d_call: .
clone_size: few
j_call: TRBJ2-3

cdr3_nt: TGTGCCAGCAGCTTCCCGGTCCCAGGGACAGATACGCAGTATTTT
cdr3_aa: CASSFPVPGTDTQYF
v_call: TRBV13
d_call: .
clone_size: .
j_call: TRBJ2-3

cdr3_nt: TGCGCCAGCAGCCCCGGGACAGATTGGGGCAATCAGCCCCGGCATTTT
cdr3_aa: CASSPGTDWGNQPRHF
v_call: TRBV4-1
d_call: TRBD1
clone_size: .
j_call: TRBJ1-5

cdr3_nt: TGTGCCAGCAGCTCTACGACAGGGACCGAGCAGTACTTC
cdr3_aa: CASSSTTGTEQYF
v_call: TRBV7-3
d_call: TRBD1
clone_size: .
j_call: TRBJ2-7

cdr3_nt: TGTGCCAGCAGCTTAATGGCAGGGGGCCTAGGAGGCTACACCTTC
cdr3_aa: CASSLMAGGLGGYTF
v_call: TRBV5-4
d_call: TRBD1
clone_size: few
j_call: TRBJ1-2

cdr3_nt: TGTGCCAGCAGCCAAGGCCAGACTAGCGGGGTCTCCTACGAGCAGTACTTC
cdr3_aa: CASSQGQTSGVSYEQYF
v_call: TRBV4-2
d_call: TRBD2
clone_size: few
j_call: TRBJ2-7

cdr3_nt: TGTGCCAGCACCACGGAGCGGATAACCGGGGAGCTGTTTTTT
cdr3_aa: CASTTERITGELFF
v_call: TRBV7-9
d_call: .
clone_size: .
j_call: TRBJ2-2

cdr3_nt: TGCAGTGCGCCCGAGCGGGGGTGGTACCAAGAGACCCAGTACTTC
cdr3_aa: CSAPERGWYQETQYF
v_call: TRBV20-1
d_call: TRBD2
clone_size: .
j_call: TRBJ2-5

cdr3_nt: TGTGCCATCAGGGCTAGCCAAGGCAATGAGCAGTTCTTC
cdr3_aa: CAIRASQGNEQFF
v_call: TRBV10-3
d_call: .
clone_size: many
j_call: TRBJ2-1

cdr3_nt: TGTGCCAGCAGCTTAGGGGGGGGCCGGGTAGATACGCAGTATTTT
cdr3_aa: CASSLGGGRVDTQYF
v_call: TRBV7-3
d_call: .
clone_size: .
j_call: TRBJ2-3

cdr3_nt: TGTGCCAGCAGCCAAAGGGACAGGGCCCACACTGAAGCTTTCTTT
cdr3_aa: CASSQRDRAHTEAFF
v_call: TRBV3-1
d_call: TRBD1
clone_size: .
j_call: TRBJ1-1

cdr3_nt: TGCGCCAGCAGCTTGAGTGGGCCCAACTCCTACAATGAGCAGTTCTTC
cdr3_aa: CASSLSGPNSYNEQFF
v_call: TRBV5-1
d_call: .
clone_size: many
j_call: TRBJ2-1

cdr3_nt: TGTGCCAGCAGCGTGGCCGGGACACTCAACACTGAAGCTTTCTTT
cdr3_aa: CASSVAGTLNTEAFF
v_call: TRBV9
d_call: .
clone_size: .
j_call: TRBJ1-1

cdr3_nt: TGTGCCACTAGCGGGACAGGGGGCATTCAGCCCCAGCATTTT
cdr3_aa: CATSGTGGIQPQHF
v_call: TRBV15
d_call: TRBD1
clone_size: few
j_call: TRBJ1-5

cdr3_nt: .
cdr3_aa: CASPGGQGYGCTF
v_call: TRBV6-1
d_call: .
clone_size: once
j_call: TRBJ1-2

cdr3_nt: TGCAGTGCTAGCGGGGGGCACCAAGAGACCCAGTACTTC
cdr3_aa: CSASGGHQETQYF
v_call: TRBV20-1
d_call: .
clone_size: .
j_call: TRBJ2-5

cdr3_nt: TGCAGCGTTGAAGTATATGGACAGCAGAACACTGAAGCTTTCTTT
cdr3_aa: CSVEVYGQQNTEAFF
v_call: TRBV29-1
d_call: .
clone_size: .
j_call: TRBJ1-1

cdr3_nt: TGTGCCAGCAGCCCGCCAGGGAGGAACGAGCAGTACTTC
cdr3_aa: CASSPPGRNEQYF
v_call: TRBV7-9
d_call: .
clone_size: few
j_call: TRBJ2-7

cdr3_nt: TGTGCCAGCAATCCATCTTACCTGAACACTGAAGCTTTCTTT
cdr3_aa: CASNPSYLNTEAFF
v_call: TRBV2
d_call: .
clone_size: many
j_call: TRBJ1-1

cdr3_nt: TGTGCCAGCAGCTTGCCGGGGTTGCGGTCACCCCTCCACTTT
cdr3_aa: CASSLPGLRSPLHF
v_call: TRBV5-5
d_call: .
clone_size: .
j_call: TRBJ1-6

cdr3_nt: TGTGCCAGCAGCGTAGGACCGGGAGGAACGGGCACAGATACGCAGTATTTT
cdr3_aa: CASSVGPGGTGTDTQYF
v_call: TRBV9
d_call: TRBD2
clone_size: .
j_call: TRBJ2-3

cdr3_nt: TGTGCCATCAGTGAGACACCAGGGGCCACTAACTATGGCTACACCTTC
cdr3_aa: CAISETPGATNYGYTF
v_call: TRBV10-3
d_call: .
clone_size: .
j_call: TRBJ1-2

cdr3_nt: TGTGCCACCAGCATAGGAGGAAATGAAAAACTGTTTTTT
cdr3_aa: CATSIGGNEKLFF
v_call: TRBV15
d_call: .
clone_size: .
j_call: TRBJ1-4

cdr3_nt: TGTGCCAAGCGACTTGGACAGGGGGATCAGCCCCAGCATTTT
cdr3_aa: CAKRLGQGDQPQHF
v_call: TRBV24-1
d_call: TRBD1
clone_size: .
j_call: TRBJ1-5

cdr3_nt: TGCAGCGCAGACAGGACCAGCTCCTACAATGAGCAGTTCTTC
cdr3_aa: CSADRTSSYNEQFF
v_call: TRBV29-1
d_call: .
clone_size: .
j_call: TRBJ2-1

cdr3_nt: TGTGCTAGTGGTCTTGGTAGCAGGGGGGGCGGCGATGAGCAGTTCTTC
cdr3_aa: CASGLGSRGGGDEQFF
v_call: TRBV12-5
d_call: .
clone_size: few
j_call: TRBJ2-1